The present TCR beta chain was sequenced within a study of cytomegalovirus exposure and HLA in healthy donors. Study-wide findings and caveats: According to the study, roughly 160 TCR beta chains were cytomegalovirus-associated. A few V segments could not be told apart, such as TRBV6-2 and TRBV6-3, and were left out. Segments of the TCR beta V type were, in most cases, productive about 90% or about 30% of the time in an earlier analysis.

Trimming took 4 bases from V and 6 from J; bases not matched to a gene: 10. CDR3 length equals 16 residues. Germline CDR1 reads SGHNT; CDR2 reads YYREEE (reference sequence). Primers included in the PCR were 60 Vbeta and 13 Jbeta primers. Profiling relied on immunoSEQ multiplex PCR, and the TCRdb table lists in-frame clones only, not all of them. The sample contains around 150,000 clones, about 61% of which appear only once. This clone came up a few times. The target antigen is unknown. The source material was PBMCs. The chain carries TRBV5-4 and TRBJ2-3; 11 nucleotides line up with TRBD2. This TCR derives from a woman between 40 and 55 years old in good health and CMV-seronegative. For the CDR3, the DNA is TGTGCCAGCAGCCAGCGGCTAGCGGGGGGTAGTGATACGCAGTATTTT. It specifies CASSQRLAGGSDTQYF.